This TCR beta chain was captured by sequencing in a study of identifying expanded T cells in peripheral blood. The data were produced by immunoSEQ multiplex PCR, yet TCRdb's version contains in-frame clones alone and is incomplete. The table includes 50,000 to 75,000 clones, over 80% detected once. During the collection period, no donor immune events like infections were recorded. Whole-study findings and limits: Technical replicates showed roughly 1.2 changed clones; two weeks roughly 16; four weeks 19. Variance in clone template counts between approximately two-week samples significantly increased with total template count across all healthy donors.

Concerning this clone: The antigen remains unidentified.

CDR1 SGDLS and CDR2 YYNGEE come from the germline V gene. V lost 4 bases, J lost 4 bases, and 3 bases stayed unmatched. The CDR3 is 14 residues long. This TCR was sampled from a person aged 18 to 75 in good health. Sequencing was done on a sample of blood. The chain couples TRBV9 to TRBJ2-1; 9 bases fit TRBD2. The CDR3 spells CASSRTSEYNEQFF. CDR3 in DNA: TGTGCCAGCAGCCGGACTAGCGAGTACAATGAGCAGTTCTTC.